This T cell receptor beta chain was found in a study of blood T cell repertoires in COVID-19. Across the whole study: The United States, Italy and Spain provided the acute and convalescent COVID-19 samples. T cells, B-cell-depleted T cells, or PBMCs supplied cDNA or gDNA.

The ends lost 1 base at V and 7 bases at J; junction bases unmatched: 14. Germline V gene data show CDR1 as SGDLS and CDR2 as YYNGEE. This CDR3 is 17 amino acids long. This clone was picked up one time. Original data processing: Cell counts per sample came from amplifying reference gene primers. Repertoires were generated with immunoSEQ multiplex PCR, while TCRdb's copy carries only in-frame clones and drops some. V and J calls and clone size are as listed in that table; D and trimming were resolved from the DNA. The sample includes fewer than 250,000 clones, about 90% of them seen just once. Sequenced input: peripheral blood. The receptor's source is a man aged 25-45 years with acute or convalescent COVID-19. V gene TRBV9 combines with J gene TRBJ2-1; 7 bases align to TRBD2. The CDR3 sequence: CASSVFGGSGLINEQFF. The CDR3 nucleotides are TGTGCCAGCAGCGTATTTGGCGGGAGTGGGCTAATTAATGAGCAGTTCTTC.